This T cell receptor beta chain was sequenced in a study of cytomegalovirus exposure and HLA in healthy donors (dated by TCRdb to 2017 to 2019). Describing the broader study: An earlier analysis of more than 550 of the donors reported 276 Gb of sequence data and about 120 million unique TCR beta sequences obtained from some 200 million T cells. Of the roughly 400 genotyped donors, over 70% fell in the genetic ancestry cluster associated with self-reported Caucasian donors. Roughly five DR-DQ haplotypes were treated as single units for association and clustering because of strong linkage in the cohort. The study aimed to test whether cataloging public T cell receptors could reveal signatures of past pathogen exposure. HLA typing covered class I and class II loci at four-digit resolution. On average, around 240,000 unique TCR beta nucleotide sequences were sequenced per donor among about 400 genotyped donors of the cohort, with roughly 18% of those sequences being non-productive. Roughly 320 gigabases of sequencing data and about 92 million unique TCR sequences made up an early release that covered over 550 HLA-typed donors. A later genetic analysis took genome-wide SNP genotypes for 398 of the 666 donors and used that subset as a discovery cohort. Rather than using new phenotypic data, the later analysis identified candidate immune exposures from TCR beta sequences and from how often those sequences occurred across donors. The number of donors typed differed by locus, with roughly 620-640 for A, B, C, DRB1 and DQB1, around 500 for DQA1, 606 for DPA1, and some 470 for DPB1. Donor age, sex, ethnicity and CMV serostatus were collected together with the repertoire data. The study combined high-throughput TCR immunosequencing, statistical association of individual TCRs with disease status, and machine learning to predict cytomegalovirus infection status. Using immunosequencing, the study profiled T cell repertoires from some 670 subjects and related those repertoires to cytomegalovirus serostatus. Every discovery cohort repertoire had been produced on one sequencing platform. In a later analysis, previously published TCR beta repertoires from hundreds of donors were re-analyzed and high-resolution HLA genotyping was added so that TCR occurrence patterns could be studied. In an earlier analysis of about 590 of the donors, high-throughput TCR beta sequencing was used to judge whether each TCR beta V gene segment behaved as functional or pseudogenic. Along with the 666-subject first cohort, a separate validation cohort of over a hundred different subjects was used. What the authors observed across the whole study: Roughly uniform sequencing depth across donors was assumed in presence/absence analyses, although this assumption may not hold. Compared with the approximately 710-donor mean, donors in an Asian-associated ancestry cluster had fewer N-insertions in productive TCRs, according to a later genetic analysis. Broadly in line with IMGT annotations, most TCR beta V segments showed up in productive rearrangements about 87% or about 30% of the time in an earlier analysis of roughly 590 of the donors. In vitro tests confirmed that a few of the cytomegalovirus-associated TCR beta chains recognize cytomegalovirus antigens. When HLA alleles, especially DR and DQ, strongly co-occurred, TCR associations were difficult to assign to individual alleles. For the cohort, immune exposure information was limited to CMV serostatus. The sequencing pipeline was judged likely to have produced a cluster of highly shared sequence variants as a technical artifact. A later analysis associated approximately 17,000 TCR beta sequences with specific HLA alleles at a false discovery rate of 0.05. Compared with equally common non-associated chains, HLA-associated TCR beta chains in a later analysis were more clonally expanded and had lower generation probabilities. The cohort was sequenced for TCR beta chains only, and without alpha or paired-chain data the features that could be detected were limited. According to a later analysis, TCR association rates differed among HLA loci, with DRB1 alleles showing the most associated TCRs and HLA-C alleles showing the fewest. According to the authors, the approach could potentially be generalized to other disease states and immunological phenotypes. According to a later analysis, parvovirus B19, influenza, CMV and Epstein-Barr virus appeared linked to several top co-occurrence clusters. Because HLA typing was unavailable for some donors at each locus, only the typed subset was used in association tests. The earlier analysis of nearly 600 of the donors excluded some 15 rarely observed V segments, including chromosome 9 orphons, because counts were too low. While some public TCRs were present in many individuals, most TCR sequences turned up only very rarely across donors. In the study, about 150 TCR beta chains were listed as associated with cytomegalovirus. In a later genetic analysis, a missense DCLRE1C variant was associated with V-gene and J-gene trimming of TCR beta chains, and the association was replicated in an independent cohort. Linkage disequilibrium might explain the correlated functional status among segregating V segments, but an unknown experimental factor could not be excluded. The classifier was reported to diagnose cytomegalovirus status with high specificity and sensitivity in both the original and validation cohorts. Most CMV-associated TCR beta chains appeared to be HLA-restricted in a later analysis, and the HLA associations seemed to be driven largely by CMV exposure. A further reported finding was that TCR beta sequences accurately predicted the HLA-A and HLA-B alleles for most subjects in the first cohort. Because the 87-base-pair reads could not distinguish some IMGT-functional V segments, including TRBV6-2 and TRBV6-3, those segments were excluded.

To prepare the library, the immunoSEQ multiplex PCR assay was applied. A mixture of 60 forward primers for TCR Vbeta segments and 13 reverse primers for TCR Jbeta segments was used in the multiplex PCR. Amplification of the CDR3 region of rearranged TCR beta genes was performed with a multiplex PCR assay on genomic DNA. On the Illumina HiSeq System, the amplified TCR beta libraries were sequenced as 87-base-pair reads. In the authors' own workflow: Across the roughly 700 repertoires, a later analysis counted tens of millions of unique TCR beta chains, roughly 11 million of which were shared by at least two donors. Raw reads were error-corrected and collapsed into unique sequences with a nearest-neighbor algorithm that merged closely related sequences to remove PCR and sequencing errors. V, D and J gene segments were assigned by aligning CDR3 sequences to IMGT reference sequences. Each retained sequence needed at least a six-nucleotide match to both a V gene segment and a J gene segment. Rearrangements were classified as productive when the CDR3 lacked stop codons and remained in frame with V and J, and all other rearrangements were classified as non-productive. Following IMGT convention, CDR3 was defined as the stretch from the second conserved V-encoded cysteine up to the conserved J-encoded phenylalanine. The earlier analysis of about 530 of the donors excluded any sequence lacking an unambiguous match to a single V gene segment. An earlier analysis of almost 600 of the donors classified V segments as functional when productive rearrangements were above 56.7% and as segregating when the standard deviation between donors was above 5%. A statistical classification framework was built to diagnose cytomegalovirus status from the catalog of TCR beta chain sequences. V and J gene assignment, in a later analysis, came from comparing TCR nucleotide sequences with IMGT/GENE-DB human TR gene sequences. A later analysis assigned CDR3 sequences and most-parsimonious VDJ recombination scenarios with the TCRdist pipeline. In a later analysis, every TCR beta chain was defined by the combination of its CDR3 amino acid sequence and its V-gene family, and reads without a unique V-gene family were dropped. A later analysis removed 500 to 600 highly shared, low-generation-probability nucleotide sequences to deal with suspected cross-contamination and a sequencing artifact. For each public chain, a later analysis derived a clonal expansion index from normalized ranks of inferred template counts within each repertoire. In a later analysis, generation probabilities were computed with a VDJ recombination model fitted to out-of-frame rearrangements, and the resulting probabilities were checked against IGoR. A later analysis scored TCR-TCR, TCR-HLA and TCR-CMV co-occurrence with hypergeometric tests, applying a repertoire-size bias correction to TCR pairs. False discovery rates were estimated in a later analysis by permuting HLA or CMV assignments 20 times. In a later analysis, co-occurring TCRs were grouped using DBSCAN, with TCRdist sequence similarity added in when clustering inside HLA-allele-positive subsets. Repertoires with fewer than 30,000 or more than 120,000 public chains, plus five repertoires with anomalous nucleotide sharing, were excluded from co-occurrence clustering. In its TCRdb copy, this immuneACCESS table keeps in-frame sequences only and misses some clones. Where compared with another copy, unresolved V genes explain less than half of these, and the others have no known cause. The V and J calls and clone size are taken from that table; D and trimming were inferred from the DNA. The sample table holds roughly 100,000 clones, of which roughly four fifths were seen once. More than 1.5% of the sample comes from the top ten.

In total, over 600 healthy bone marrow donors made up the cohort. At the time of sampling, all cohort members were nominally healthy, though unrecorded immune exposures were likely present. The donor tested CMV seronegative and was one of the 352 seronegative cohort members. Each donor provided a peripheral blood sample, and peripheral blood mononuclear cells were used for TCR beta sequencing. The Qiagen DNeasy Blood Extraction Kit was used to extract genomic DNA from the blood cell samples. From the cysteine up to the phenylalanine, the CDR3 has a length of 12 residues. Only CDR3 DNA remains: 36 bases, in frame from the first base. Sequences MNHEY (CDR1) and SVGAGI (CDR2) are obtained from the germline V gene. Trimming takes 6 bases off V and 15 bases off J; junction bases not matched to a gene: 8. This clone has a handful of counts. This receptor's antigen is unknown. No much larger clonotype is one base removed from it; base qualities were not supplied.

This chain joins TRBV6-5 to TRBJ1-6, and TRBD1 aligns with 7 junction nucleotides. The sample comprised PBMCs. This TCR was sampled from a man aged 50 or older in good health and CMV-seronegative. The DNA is TGTGCCAGCAGCCTCAGGGGGTCGGACCTCCACTTT. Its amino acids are CASSLRGSDLHF.